This T cell receptor beta chain derives from a study of CD8 T cells in ankylosing spondylitis. This clonotype was recorded a few times. No antigen is known for it. Study observations and caveats: The study identified a TCR beta motif of under ten highly homologous variants that appeared characteristic of ankylosing spondylitis blood.

This CDR3 contains 16 residues. V lost 3 bases to trimming and J lost 5 bases; unmatched junction nucleotides: 6. The V gene's germline CDR1 is SGHTA and CDR2 FQGNSA. TCRdb reprocessed the 5' RACE reads via MiXCR and lists one record per CDR3 protein. Of more than 500,000 distinct CDR3 sequences in the sample, approximately 5% were seen once. Sequenced material: blood, either unsorted or a sorted T cell fraction (not recorded which). The sequence was collected from a male donor with ankylosing spondylitis. This sequence joins TRBV7-2 and TRBJ2-2; TRBD1 matches at 10 bases. The DNA of the CDR3 is TGTGCCAGCAGCTTCCGGACAGGGGGAATTACCGGGGAGCTGTTTTTT. This sequence encodes CASSFRTGGITGELFF.